This is a list of T cell receptor beta chains from one sample in a study of T cells in Graves' hyperthyroidism and ophthalmopathy. TCRdb fed the multiplex PCR reads into MiXCR, producing one record per CDR3 protein. Among 600,000 to 700,000 distinct CDR3 sequences listed, roughly 14% were seen once. What was sequenced was blood. The source of these receptors is a woman aged 40 to 50 with Graves' ophthalmopathy. Each CDR3 is given with its conserved first and last residue. The D gene is left open where the match is weak. Clone size is not always given. Where it is, it says once, few, many or a class for expanded clones.

-,TRBJ2-7,TRBV18,TRBD1,TGTGCCAGCTCACCAGAGCGGGACAGGGGGACCTACGAGCAGTACTTC,CASSPERDRGTYEQYF
-,TRBJ1-1,TRBV27,-,TGTGCCAGCAGTTTAAGGGGCCAGAGGAACACTGAAGCTTTCTTT,CASSLRGQRNTEAFF
many,TRBJ2-7,TRBV4-1,TRBD2,TGCGCCAGCAGCCAGGGGGAGGGTAGCAGGTCCTACGAGCAGTACTTC,CASSQGEGSRSYEQYF
-,TRBJ2-7,TRBV7-9,TRBD1,TGTGCCAGCAGCTTTCGGGACAGGGACCTTCTGGACTTC,CASSFRDRDLLDF
many,TRBJ2-7,TRBV12-3/TRBV12-4,-,TGTGCCAGCAGTTTTACAGGGCCGTCCTACGAGCAGTACTTC,CASSFTGPSYEQYF
few,TRBJ2-2,TRBV11-2,TRBD2,TGTGCCAGCAGCTGGACTAGCGGGAGTGTTTCCGGGGAGCTGTTTTTT,CASSWTSGSVSGELFF
many,TRBJ1-2,TRBV6-4,TRBD1,TGTGCCAGCAGCCATAAGGGACCGGACAGGGCTAACTATGGCCACACCTTC,CASSHKGPDRANYGHTF
many,TRBJ2-7,TRBV7-6,-,TGTGCCAGCAGCGGGGGCCTATCCTACGAGCAGTACTTC,CASSGGLSYEQYF
many,TRBJ2-7,TRBV6-2/TRBV6-3,-,TGTGCCAGCAACCTAGGGGAGGACGAGCAGTACTTC,CASNLGEDEQYF
many,TRBJ2-1,TRBV11-3,TRBD2,TGTGCCAGCAGCTTCCCCGCTTTCGGACTAGCGGACTACAATGAGCAGTTCTTC,CASSFPAFGLADYNEQFF
many,TRBJ1-1,TRBV15,-,TGTGCCACCAGCAGAGATCGATCGGGGGCTCAGGAAGCTTTCTTT,CATSRDRSGAQEAFF
-,TRBJ2-1,TRBV24-1,-,TGTGCCACCAGTGACACAGGGTTAGGGGAGCAGTTCTTC,CATSDTGLGEQFF
many,TRBJ2-7,TRBV5-1,-,TGCGCCAGCAGCTTAGACGGGATCTACGAGCAGTACTTC,CASSLDGIYEQYF
once,TRBJ2-2,TRBV12-3/TRBV12-4,-,TGTGCCAGCAGTGGCGACAGCACCGGGGAGCTGTTTTTT,CASSGDSTGELFF
-,TRBJ2-5,TRBV2,TRBD2,TGTGCCAGCAGTGAACTCGGCGGGAGCGGGGAGACCCAGTACTTC,CASSELGGSGETQYF
-,TRBJ1-1,TRBV6-2/TRBV6-3,-,TGTGCCATTAGGCGGGGGGGCCCGGACACTGAAGCTTTCTTT,CAIRRGGPDTEAFF
-,TRBJ2-5,TRBV28,TRBD2,TGTGCCAGCAGTTTATTCGCGGGAGGGCCGTTGGAGACCCAGTACTTC,CASSLFAGGPLETQYF
many,TRBJ1-1,TRBV10-3,-,TGTGCCATCAGTGACCGTGGGGAGAACACTGAAACTTTCTTT,CAISDRGENTETFF
-,TRBJ2-7,TRBV19,-,TGTGCCAGTAGTAGCATCGAGGGTAGCAGCTACGAGCAGTACTTC,CASSSIEGSSYEQYF
many,TRBJ2-7,TRBV11-3,TRBD2,TGTGCCAGCAGCTCCTATTCACGGGAGGGCATTTACGAGCAGTACTTC,CASSSYSREGIYEQYF
many,TRBJ1-5,TRBV12-3/TRBV12-4,-,TGTGCCAGCAGCCACCGGGACGGGCATCAGCCCCAGCATTTT,CASSHRDGHQPQHF
many,TRBJ2-7,TRBV29-1,-,TGCAGCGTTGAAGATCCCATATACTACGAGCAGTACTTC,CSVEDPIYYEQYF
-,TRBJ2-4,TRBV12-5,-,TGTGCTAGTGCCCCCCTCTTATCCCCTAGGAACATTCAGTACTTC,CASAPLLSPRNIQYF
-,TRBJ2-7,TRBV7-2,-,TGTGCCAGCAGCCCACGGGGCAGCGTTACCTACGAGCAGTACTTC,CASSPRGSVTYEQYF
many,TRBJ2-5,TRBV19,-,TGTGCCAGTAACCAGCCGGGAAACCAAGAGACCCAGTACTTC,CASNQPGNQETQYF
many,TRBJ2-7,TRBV28,-,TGTGCCAGCAGTTTTGCTGGAGGGGAGGAGTATGGCGAGCAGTACTTC,CASSFAGGEEYGEQYF
many,TRBJ2-7,TRBV6-1,-,TGTGCCAGCGAAGAACGGGGGCAGGCCGAGCAGTACTTC,CASEERGQAEQYF
-,TRBJ2-3,TRBV29-1,-,TGCAGCGTTGAAGATTATGCCAGACCAGATACGCAGTATTTT,CSVEDYARPDTQYF
few,TRBJ2-7,TRBV7-9,-,TGTGCCAGCAGCCGGGACTCCGATTCCTACGAGCAGTACTTC,CASSRDSDSYEQYF
many,TRBJ2-5,TRBV6-1,-,TGTGCCAGCACCCCACAGGAGACGGTGGGAACCCAGTACTTC,CASTPQETVGTQYF
many,TRBJ2-1,TRBV24-1,TRBD1,TGTGCCACCAGTGCGGGGACAGCGCCTTACAATGAGCAGTTCTTC,CATSAGTAPYNEQFF
many,TRBJ2-7,TRBV7-2,TRBD2,TGTGCCAGCAGCTTAAGAAGCGGGAGAGGATACGAGCAGTACTTC,CASSLRSGRGYEQYF
many,TRBJ1-6,TRBV27,TRBD1,TGTGCCAGCAGTACCACAGGGGTTATGGCCCTCCACTTT,CASSTTGVMALHF
many,TRBJ2-7,TRBV6-2/TRBV6-3,-,TGTGCCAGCAGTTACCGGGAAATGCCCTACGAGCAGTACTTC,CASSYREMPYEQYF
-,TRBJ1-5,TRBV12-3/TRBV12-4,TRBD1,TGTGCCAGCAGCCCTGGGACAGGGCTCGACAATCAGCCCCAGCATTTT,CASSPGTGLDNQPQHF
many,TRBJ1-2,TRBV6-2/TRBV6-3,-,TGTGCCAGCAGTTACGGGGTTGGCTACACCTTC,CASSYGVGYTF
many,TRBJ2-5,TRBV28,-,TGTGCCAGCAGTTTAGGGAGTAGCGGCTGGCAAGAGACCCAGTACTTC,CASSLGSSGWQETQYF
many,TRBJ1-2,TRBV27,-,TGTGCCAGCAGTCCAAAGACAGGAGCCCCTTCCGGCTACACCTTC,CASSPKTGAPSGYTF
many,TRBJ2-7,TRBV28,TRBD2,TGTGCCAGCAGTTTGCGGGACTACCCCTACGAGCAGTACTTC,CASSLRDYPYEQYF
few,TRBJ1-2,TRBV29-1,-,TGCAGCGTTGAAGCCGTTCGGGGGAATGGGGACTATGGCTACACCTTC,CSVEAVRGNGDYGYTF
-,TRBJ2-4,TRBV15,-,TGTGCCACCAGCAGAGATATGGGGGTCAACATTCAGTACTTC,CATSRDMGVNIQYF
many,TRBJ1-2,TRBV28,TRBD1,TGTGCCAGCAGTACAAGGACAGGGGGCAACTATGGCTACACCTTC,CASSTRTGGNYGYTF
few,TRBJ2-2,TRBV7-2,TRBD2,TGTGCCAGCAGCTTACGCACTAGCGGGAGGTATGCCGGGGAGCTGTTTTTT,CASSLRTSGRYAGELFF
-,TRBJ2-6,TRBV19,TRBD1,TGTGCCAGTAGTATATGGACAGGGGGATCTGGGGCCAACGTCCTGACTTTC,CASSIWTGGSGANVLTF
-,TRBJ2-2,TRBV20-1,TRBD1,TGCAGTGCTAAAAGAGCGACAGGGAGCACCGGGGAGCTGTTTTTT,CSAKRATGSTGELFF
many,TRBJ1-1,TRBV7-9,-,TGTGCCAGCAGCCTATCGTGGTTGGGGGAAGCTTTCTTT,CASSLSWLGEAFF
many,TRBJ2-7,TRBV7-3,TRBD2,TGTGCCAGCAGCTTAGCAAGCGGGAGCAACTACGAGCAGTACTTC,CASSLASGSNYEQYF
once,TRBJ1-1,TRBV12-3/TRBV12-4,TRBD1,TGTGCCAGCAGTTCCGACCGGACCGGGACAGTGAACACTGAAGCTTTCTTT,CASSSDRTGTVNTEAFF
many,TRBJ1-5,TRBV12-3/TRBV12-4,-,TGTGCCAGCAGCCCAATGACGGCTAGCAATCAGCCCCAGCATTTT,CASSPMTASNQPQHF
few,TRBJ2-2,TRBV19,TRBD1,TGTGCCAGTAGTATTCCCGGGACAGGGGGCACCGGGGAGCTGTTTTTT,CASSIPGTGGTGELFF
few,TRBJ1-5,TRBV18,-,TGTGCCAGCTCACCAGAGTATAGCAATCAGCCCCAGCATTTT,CASSPEYSNQPQHF
few,TRBJ2-2,TRBV27,TRBD1,TGTGCCAGCAGTTTCGGACAGGGGGCGGTCGGGGAGCTGTTTTTT,CASSFGQGAVGELFF
many,TRBJ2-7,TRBV3-1,TRBD2,TGTGCCAGCAGCCAAGATCTCGGCGGGAGGGGAGACGAGCAGTACTTC,CASSQDLGGRGDEQYF
many,TRBJ1-1,TRBV28,-,TGTGCGACTAAAGTGGGTTTCAAAGAAGCTTTCTTT,CATKVGFKEAFF